This T cell receptor beta chain was obtained from a study of T cells after yellow fever vaccination. This clonotype occurred a few times. Its antigen is not known. A 5'RACE template-switching step, the method used to make TCR cDNA, added a universal primer site and UMIs. TCRdb called the 5' RACE reads again in MiXCR, with one record for every CDR3 protein. The table lists approximately 300,000 distinct CDR3 sequences, 13% of them singletons. The germline V and J ends were trimmed by 5 bases and 7 bases, with 15 bases remaining between them. Looked up from germline, CDR1 is SGHTA and CDR2 is FQGNSA. The CDR3 has 13 residues. Points from the study as a whole: The secondary response peaked faster, at day 5 versus 15, but was weaker. The CD4 compartment and the CD8 compartment contained a small share of clonotypes in common.

J is TRBJ2-7 and V is TRBV7-2; D is possibly TRBD1 (6 bases). This receptor was taken from a man younger than 40 who received the YFV17D yellow fever vaccine. Sample: CD4+ T cells sorted from PBMCs, taken 45 days after the yellow fever booster vaccination. CDR3 in amino acids: CASSRSVRGEQYF. Written as DNA, the CDR3 is TGTGCCAGCAGCCGTTCCGTTAGGGGGGAGCAGTACTTC.